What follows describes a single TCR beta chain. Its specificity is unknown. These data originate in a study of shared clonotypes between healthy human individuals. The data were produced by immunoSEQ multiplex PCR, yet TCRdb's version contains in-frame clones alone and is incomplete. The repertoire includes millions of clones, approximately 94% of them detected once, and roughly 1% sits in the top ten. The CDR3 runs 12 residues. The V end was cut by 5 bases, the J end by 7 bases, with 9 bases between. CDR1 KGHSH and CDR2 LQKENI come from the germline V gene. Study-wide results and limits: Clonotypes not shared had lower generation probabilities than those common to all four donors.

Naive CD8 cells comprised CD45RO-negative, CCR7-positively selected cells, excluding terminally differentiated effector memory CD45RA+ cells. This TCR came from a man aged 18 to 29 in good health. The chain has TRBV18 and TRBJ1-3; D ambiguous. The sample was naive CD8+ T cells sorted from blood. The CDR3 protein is CASSSLLNTIYF. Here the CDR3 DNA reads TGTGCCAGCTCATCACTATTGAACACCATATATTTT. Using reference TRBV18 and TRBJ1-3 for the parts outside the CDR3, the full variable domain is NAGVMQNPRHLVRRRGQEARLRCSPMKGHSHVYWYRQLPEEGLKFMVYLQKENIIDESGMPKERFSAEFPKEGPSILRIQQVVRGDSAAYFCASSSLLNTIYFGEGSWLTVV.